This T cell receptor (beta chain) is from a study of T cells in localized non-small cell lung cancer. Trimming stripped 0 bases from V and 4 bases from J, with 10 bases between. Per the germline V gene, CDR1 is MNHNS and CDR2 is SASEGT. The CDR3 totals 15 residues. This table comes from immunoSEQ multiplex PCR, and its TCRdb copy is limited to in-frame clones, with some not included. The table lists around 50,000 clones, approximately 90% of them singletons. The chain joins TRBV6-1 to TRBJ1-3; D ambiguous. Sequences were derived from peripheral blood, sampled before any cancer treatment. This receptor was taken from a woman aged 40-69 years with stage I lung adenocarcinoma. CDR3 coding DNA: TGTGCCAGCAGTGAAGCAAGCGGGGTCGGAAACACCATATATTTT. It translates to CASSEASGVGNTIYF.